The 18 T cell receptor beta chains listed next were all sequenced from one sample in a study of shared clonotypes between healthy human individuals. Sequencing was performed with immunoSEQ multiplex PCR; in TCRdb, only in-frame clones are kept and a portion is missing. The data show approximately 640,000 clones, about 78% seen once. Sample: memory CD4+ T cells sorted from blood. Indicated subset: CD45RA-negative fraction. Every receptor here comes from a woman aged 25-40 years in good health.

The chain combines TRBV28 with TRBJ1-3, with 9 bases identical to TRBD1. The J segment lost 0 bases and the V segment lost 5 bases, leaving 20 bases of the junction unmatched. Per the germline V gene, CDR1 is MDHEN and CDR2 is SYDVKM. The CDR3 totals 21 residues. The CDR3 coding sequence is TGTGCCAGCAGTCTCAGGACAGGGGTAAGGTTAAAGCGAGACTCTGGAAACACCATATATTTT. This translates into CASSLRTGVRLKRDSGNTIYF.

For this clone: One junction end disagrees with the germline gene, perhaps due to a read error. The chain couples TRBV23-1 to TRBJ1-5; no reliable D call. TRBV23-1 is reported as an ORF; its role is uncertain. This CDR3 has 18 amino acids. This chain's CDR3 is CASSQSGSSGRSDQPQHF. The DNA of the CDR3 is TGCGCCAGCAGTCAATCGGGTTCATCCGGGCGTAGCGATCAGCCCCAGCATTTT.

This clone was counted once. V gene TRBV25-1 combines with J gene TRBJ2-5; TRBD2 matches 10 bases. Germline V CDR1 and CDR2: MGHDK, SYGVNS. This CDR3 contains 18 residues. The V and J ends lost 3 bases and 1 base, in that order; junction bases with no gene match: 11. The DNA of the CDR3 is TGTGCCAGCAGTGACACTAGCGGGAAGCAACTTCTCCAAGAGACCCAGTACTTC. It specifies CASSDTSGKQLLQETQYF.

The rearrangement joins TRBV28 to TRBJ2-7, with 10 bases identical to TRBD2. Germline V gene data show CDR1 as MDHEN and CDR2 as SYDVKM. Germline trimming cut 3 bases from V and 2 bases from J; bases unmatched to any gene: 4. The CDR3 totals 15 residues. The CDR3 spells CASSFLSGRAYEQYF. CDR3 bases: TGTGCCAGCAGTTTTCTCAGCGGGAGGGCCTACGAGCAGTACTTC. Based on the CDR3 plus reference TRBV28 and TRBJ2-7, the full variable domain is DVKVTQSSRYLVKRTGEKVFLECVQDMDHENMFWYRQDPGLGLRLIYFSYDVKMKEKGDIPEGYSVSREKKERFSLILESASTNQTSMYLCASSFLSGRAYEQYFGPGTRLTVT.

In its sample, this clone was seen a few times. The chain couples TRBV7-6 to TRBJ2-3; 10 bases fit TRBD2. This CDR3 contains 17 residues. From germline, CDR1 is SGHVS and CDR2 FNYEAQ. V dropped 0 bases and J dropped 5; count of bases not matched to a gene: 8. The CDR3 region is CASSLAPASGSVDTQYF. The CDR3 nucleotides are TGTGCCAGCAGCTTAGCCCCGGCTAGCGGGAGTGTAGATACGCAGTATTTT.

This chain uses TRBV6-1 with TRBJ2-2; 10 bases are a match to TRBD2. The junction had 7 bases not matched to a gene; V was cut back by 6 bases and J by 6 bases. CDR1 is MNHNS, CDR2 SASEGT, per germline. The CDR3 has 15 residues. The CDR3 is CASRNLAGVAGELFF. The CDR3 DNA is TGTGCCAGCAGAAACCTAGCGGGAGTCGCCGGGGAGCTGTTTTTT.

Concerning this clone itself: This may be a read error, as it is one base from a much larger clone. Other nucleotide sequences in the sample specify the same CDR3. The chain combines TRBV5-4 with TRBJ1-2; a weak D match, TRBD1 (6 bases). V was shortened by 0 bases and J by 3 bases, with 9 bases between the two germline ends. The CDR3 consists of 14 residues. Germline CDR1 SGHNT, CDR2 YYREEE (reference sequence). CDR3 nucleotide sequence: TGTGCCAGCAGCTTGGGGGGGGCTGACTATGGCTACACCTTC. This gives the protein CASSLGGADYGYTF.

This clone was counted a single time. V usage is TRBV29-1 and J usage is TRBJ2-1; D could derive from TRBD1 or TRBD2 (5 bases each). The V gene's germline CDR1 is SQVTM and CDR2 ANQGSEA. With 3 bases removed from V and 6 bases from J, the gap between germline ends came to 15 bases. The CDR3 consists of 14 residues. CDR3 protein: CSVDPQRGANEQFF. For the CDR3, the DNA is TGCAGCGTTGACCCTCAGAGAGGGGCCAATGAGCAGTTCTTC.

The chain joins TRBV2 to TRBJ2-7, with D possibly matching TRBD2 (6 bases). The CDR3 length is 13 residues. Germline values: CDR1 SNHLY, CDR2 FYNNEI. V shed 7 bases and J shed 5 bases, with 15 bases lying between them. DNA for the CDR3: TGTGCCAGCAAGAGGGAGGAAATCCACGAGCAGTACTTC. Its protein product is CASKREEIHEQYF.

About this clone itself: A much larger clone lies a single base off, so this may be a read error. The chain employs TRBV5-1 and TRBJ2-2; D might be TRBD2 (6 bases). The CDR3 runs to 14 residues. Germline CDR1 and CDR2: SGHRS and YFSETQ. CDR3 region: CAGSLPGAVGELFF. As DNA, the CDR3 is TGCGCCGGCAGCTTGCCGGGAGCGGTCGGGGAGCTGTTTTTT.

CDR3 loop: CASSGQYEQYF. CDR3 bases: TGTGCCAGCAGCGGTCAGTACGAGCAGTACTTC. The chain employs TRBV11-2 and TRBJ2-7; no definite D call. Germline CDR1 reads SGHAT; CDR2 reads FQNNGV. The CDR3 contains 11 residues. Trimming stripped 5 bases from V and 4 bases from J, with 6 bases between.

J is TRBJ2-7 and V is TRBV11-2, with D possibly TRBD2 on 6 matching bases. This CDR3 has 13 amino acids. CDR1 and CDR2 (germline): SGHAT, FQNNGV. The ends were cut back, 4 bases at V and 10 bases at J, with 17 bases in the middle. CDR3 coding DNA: TGTGCCAGCAGCTCGGGGGTTGGACGAACCCAGTACTTC. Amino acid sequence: CASSSGVGRTQYF.

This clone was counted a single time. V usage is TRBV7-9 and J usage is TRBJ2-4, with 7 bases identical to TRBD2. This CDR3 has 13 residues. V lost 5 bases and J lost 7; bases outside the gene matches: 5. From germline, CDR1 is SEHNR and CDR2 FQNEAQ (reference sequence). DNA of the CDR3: TGTGCCAGCAGCATTCAGGGAGGGAACATTCAGTACTTC. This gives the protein CASSIQGGNIQYF. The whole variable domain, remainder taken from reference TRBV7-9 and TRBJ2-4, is DTGVSQNPRHKITKRGQNVTFRCDPISEHNRLYWYRQTLGQGPEFLTYFQNEAQLEKSRLLSDRFSAERPKGSFSTLEIQRTEQGDSAMYLCASSIQGGNIQYFGAGTRLSVL.

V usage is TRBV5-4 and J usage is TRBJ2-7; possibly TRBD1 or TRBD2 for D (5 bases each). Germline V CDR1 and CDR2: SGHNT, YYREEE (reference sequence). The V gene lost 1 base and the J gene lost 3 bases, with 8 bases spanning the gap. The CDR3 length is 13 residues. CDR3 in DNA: TGTGCCAGCAGCTTGATGGGGGACTACGAGCAGTACTTC. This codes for CASSLMGDYEQYF.

CDR3 loop: CASSLGEGYGYTF. The CDR3, as DNA: TGCGCCAGCAGCTTGGGGGAGGGTTACGGCTACACCTTC. The rearrangement links TRBV5-1 to TRBJ1-2; D unresolved. The CDR3 extends over 13 amino acids. The V end lost 0 bases, the J end lost 8 bases, and 11 bases lay between the germline ends. Germline V lookup: CDR1 SGHRS, CDR2 YFSETQ.

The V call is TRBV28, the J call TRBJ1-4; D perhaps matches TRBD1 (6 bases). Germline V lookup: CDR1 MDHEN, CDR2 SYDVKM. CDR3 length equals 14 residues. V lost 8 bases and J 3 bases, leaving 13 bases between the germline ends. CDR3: CASGTGSANEKLFF. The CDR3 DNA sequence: TGTGCCAGCGGTACAGGGTCTGCTAATGAAAAACTGTTTTTT.

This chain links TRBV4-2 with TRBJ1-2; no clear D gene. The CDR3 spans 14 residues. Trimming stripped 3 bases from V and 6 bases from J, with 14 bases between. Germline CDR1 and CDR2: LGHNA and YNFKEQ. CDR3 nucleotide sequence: TGTGCCAGCAGCCATATCGGGATCTCCCATGGCTACACCTTC. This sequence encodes CASSHIGISHGYTF.

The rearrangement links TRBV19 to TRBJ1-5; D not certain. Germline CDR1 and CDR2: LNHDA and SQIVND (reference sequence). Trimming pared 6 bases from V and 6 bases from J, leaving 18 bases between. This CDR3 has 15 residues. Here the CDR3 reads CASRSPLRESQPQHF. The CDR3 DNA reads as TGTGCCAGTAGATCCCCTCTTAGGGAATCTCAGCCCCAGCATTTT.